This TCR beta chain was sequenced in a study of blood T cell repertoires in COVID-19. This clone was counted a few times. The CDR3 has 15 amino acids. Germline loops: CDR1 KGHSH, CDR2 LQKENI. The ends were cut back, 2 bases at V and 0 bases at J, with 10 bases in the middle. Methods used by the authors: The authors estimated nucleated cell counts from reference gene primer amplification. Sequencing was performed with immunoSEQ multiplex PCR; in TCRdb, only in-frame clones are kept and a portion is missing. V and J calls and clone size are given by that table; D and trimming were obtained from the DNA. In the table there are about 130,000 clones, 83% of which are singletons.

The sequencing input was PBMCs or T cells enriched from blood (not recorded which). This clonotype was obtained from a young man who had recovered from COVID-19. The rearrangement uses TRBV18 and TRBJ1-1; no reliable D call. The CDR3 here is CASSPGGPMNTEAFF. Written as DNA, the CDR3 is TGTGCCAGCTCACCAGGCGGGCCGATGAACACTGAAGCTTTCTTT.